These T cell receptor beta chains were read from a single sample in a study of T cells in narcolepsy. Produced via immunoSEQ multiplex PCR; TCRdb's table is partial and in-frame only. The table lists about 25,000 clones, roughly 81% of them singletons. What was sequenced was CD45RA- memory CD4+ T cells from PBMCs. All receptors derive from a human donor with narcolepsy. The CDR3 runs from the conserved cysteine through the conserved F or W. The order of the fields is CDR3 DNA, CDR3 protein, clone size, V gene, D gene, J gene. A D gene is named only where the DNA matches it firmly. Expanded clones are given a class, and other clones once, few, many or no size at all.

TGTGCCAGCAGTTACTCATCAGGCGCTCCCTATGGCTACACCTTC,CASSYSSGAPYGYTF,few,TRBV6-5,-,TRBJ1-2
TGTGCCACCTCGAGGGGCTCTTTATCCACCGGGGAGCTGTTTTTT,CATSRGSLSTGELFF,-,TRBV9,-,TRBJ2-2
TGTGCCATCAGGTCGGGGGCAGGGAACTATGGCTACACCTTC,CAIRSGAGNYGYTF,-,TRBV10-3,-,TRBJ1-2
TGTGCCAGCAGCTACAGACAGGGGCGACCAGATACGCAGTATTTT,CASSYRQGRPDTQYF,-,TRBV7-2,TRBD1,TRBJ2-3
TGTGCCAGCAGCGGACGACAGGGACTATCACCCCTCCACTTT,CASSGRQGLSPLHF,-,TRBV9,TRBD1,TRBJ1-6
TGCGCCAGCAGCAGCGCCGGGACAGCGAACACTGAAGCTTTCTTT,CASSSAGTANTEAFF,once,TRBV5-1,TRBD1,TRBJ1-1
TGTGCCACAGGGACGGCGGGAGGCCCAGATACGCAGTATTTT,CATGTAGGPDTQYF,-,TRBV28,TRBD2,TRBJ2-3
TGTGCCAGCAGCCCTCGGGGGGGAGCATACAATGAGCAGTTCTTC,CASSPRGGAYNEQFF,-,TRBV7-2,TRBD2,TRBJ2-1
TGTGCCAGCAGTCTAGAGGGAGGGCGAGGGGCTTTCTTT,CASSLEGGRGAFF,-,TRBV28,-,TRBJ1-1
TGTGCCAGCAGCGCTCAAATGGTCGGCGAGCAGTACTTC,CASSAQMVGEQYF,-,TRBV7-9,-,TRBJ2-7
TGTGCCAGCAGCTTAGTCAACTCCTACGAGCAGTACTTC,CASSLVNSYEQYF,-,TRBV11-2,-,TRBJ2-7
TGTGCCATCAGGACTAACGGGGATCTGACAGGTGAAGCTTTCTTT,CAIRTNGDLTGEAFF,once,TRBV10-3,-,TRBJ1-1
TGTGCCAGCAGTTTTTCGGGGGGACGTACGTATAGCAATCAGCCCCAGCATTTT,CASSFSGGRTYSNQPQHF,-,TRBV28,-,TRBJ1-5
TGTGCCAGCAGTTTCGGGACAAGCAATCAGCCCCAGCATTTT,CASSFGTSNQPQHF,-,TRBV6-6,-,TRBJ1-5
TGCGCCAGCAGCCAAGATGACAATGTGGGCTTCCAGTACTTC,CASSQDDNVGFQYF,-,TRBV4-3,-,TRBJ2-7
TGCAGCGTCGTGAACCGGGACAGCTCCTACGAGCAGTACTTC,CSVVNRDSSYEQYF,-,TRBV29-1,TRBD1,TRBJ2-7